The 10 T cell receptor beta chains presented below share a single source sample, sequenced in a study of blood T cells in healthy people across ages (dated by TCRdb to 2013 to 2016). Library method: 5' RACE. The second PCR ran for about 6 to 12 cycles and used a J-beta primer mix along with a sample-barcoded 5' primer. Clones were called with MiXCR by TCRdb after fastp trimmed the public reads at Q25, and only in-frame beta chains were retained. Rows with a matching CDR3 protein are joined into one entry that keeps the most common DNA and genes. This sample is represented by over 1,500,000 distinct CDR3 sequences; about 39% of them were singletons. More than 20% of the sample is taken by the ten largest. Sequenced sample: blood. The receptors stem from a human donor in good health.

This chain links TRBV4-2 with TRBJ2-4; TRBD1 is a possible D gene (5 bases). The J call may be in error: the DNA end matches TRBJ2-5 better. CDR1 and CDR2 from the germline V gene are LGHNA and YNFKEQ. The CDR3 spans 15 residues. CDR3 in DNA: TGTGCCAGCAGCCAAGGTCAGGGTTCGGAAGAGACCCAGTACTTC. Translating gives CASSQGQGSEETQYF.

This clonotype was seen more than once but under ten times. The chain carries TRBV6-5 and TRBJ2-7; TRBD1 aligns across 7 bases. V lost 5 bases to trimming and J lost 5 bases; unmatched junction nucleotides: 12. CDR3 size: 15 residues. Germline-derived CDR1 and CDR2 are MNHEY and SVGAGI. Here the CDR3 DNA reads TGTGCCAGCAGTAGACCCGGGACAGCTTCTAACGAGCAGTACTTC. Amino acid sequence: CASSRPGTASNEQYF.

The CDR3 sequence: CASGPSDRGFEKLFF. DNA for the CDR3: TGTGCCAGCGGCCCGTCGGACAGGGGGTTTGAAAAACTGTTTTTT. The chain employs TRBV28 and TRBJ1-4; 10 bases line up with TRBD1. The CDR3 has 15 amino acids. CDR1 is MDHEN, CDR2 SYDVKM, per germline. V lost 8 bases and J lost 7; bases outside the gene matches: 10.

This clonotype came up once. The J gene is TRBJ2-2, the V gene TRBV11-3; tentatively, D is TRBD1 or TRBD2 (5 bases each). This CDR3 is 13 amino acids long. Germline V gene lookup returns CDR1 SGHNT and CDR2 YENEEA. V lost 0 bases, J lost 11 bases, and 10 bases lay in between. The CDR3 nucleotides are TGTGCCAGCAGCTTAGATCTCGGGGACGAGCTGTTTTTT. It is translated as CASSLDLGDELFF.

A few counts support this clonotype. The chain uses TRBV27 and TRBJ2-1; D possibly matches TRBD1 or TRBD2 (5 bases each). V was clipped by 3 bases and J by 6 bases, with 18 bases between them. The CDR3 loop spans 16 amino acids. CDR1 is MNHEY and CDR2 is SMNVEV in the germline V gene (reference sequence). The CDR3 DNA reads as TGTGCCAGCAGTTTTGGGTTCGGGACGCAAGCCAATGAGCAGTTCTTC. Residues: CASSFGFGTQANEQFF.

The sample holds a few counts of this clonotype. The rearrangement joins TRBV5-6 to TRBJ2-5; 9 bases match TRBD1. TRBJ2-7 explains the end of the DNA better; the J call may be wrong. The germline V gene encodes CDR1 SGHDT and CDR2 YYEEEE. The CDR3 is made up of 16 amino acids. In nucleotides, the CDR3 is TGTGCCAGCAGCCTGGGGGACAGGGAAGATCCCTACGAGCAGTACTTC. This codes for CASSLGDREDPYEQYF.

This clonotype was counted a few times. The chain is built from TRBV20-1 and TRBJ2-5; D ambiguous. CDR1 is DFQATT, CDR2 SNEGSKA, per germline (reference sequence). V lost 1 base and J 5 bases, leaving 11 bases between the germline ends. The CDR3 is 13 residues long. CDR3 amino acids: CSARGPSWETQYF. The CDR3 DNA sequence: TGCAGTGCTAGAGGTCCTAGTTGGGAGACCCAGTACTTC.

This clonotype was seen a few times. The rearrangement links TRBV29-1 to TRBJ1-1; a possible D gene is TRBD1 (6 bases). Trimming shortened V by 3 bases and J by 6 bases, and 14 bases separated the two germline ends. Germline CDR1 and CDR2: SQVTM and ANQGSEA. The CDR3 runs to 13 residues. Written as DNA, the CDR3 is TGCAGCGTTGACCCTCCGGACAGCTCTGAAGCTTTCTTT. As protein: CSVDPPDSSEAFF.

This clonotype was observed a single time. The rearrangement links TRBV29-1 to TRBJ2-1; unclear D gene. This CDR3 has 13 amino acids. V lost 4 bases and J lost 5, with 12 bases in between. Per germline, CDR1 SQVTM and CDR2 ANQGSEA. The chain's CDR3 is CSVGSGVDNEQFF. The CDR3 DNA sequence: TGCAGCGTTGGAAGTGGGGTAGACAATGAGCAGTTCTTC.

The chain employs TRBV20-1 and TRBJ1-5; TRBD1 is a possible D gene (5 bases). V dropped 6 bases and J dropped 0 bases, with 18 bases sitting between them. The CDR3 consists of 16 residues. Germline CDR1 DFQATT, CDR2 SNEGSKA (reference sequence). This chain's CDR3 is CSARDFLRSSNQPQHF. The CDR3 DNA reads as TGCAGTGCCAGGGACTTTCTGAGGAGTAGCAATCAGCCCCAGCATTTT.